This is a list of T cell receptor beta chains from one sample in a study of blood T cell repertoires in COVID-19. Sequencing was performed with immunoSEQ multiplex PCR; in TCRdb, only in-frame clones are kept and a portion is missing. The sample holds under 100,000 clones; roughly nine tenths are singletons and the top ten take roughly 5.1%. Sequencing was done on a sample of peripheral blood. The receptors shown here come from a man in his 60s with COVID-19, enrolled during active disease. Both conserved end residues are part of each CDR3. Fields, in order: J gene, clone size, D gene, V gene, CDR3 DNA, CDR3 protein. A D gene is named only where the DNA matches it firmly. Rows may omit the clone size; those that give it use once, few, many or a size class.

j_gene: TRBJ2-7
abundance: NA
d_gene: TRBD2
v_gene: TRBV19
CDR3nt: TGTGCCAGTAGTATAGGGAAGCGGGAGGGATTCAGCTACGAGCAGTACTTC
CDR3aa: CASSIGKREGFSYEQYF

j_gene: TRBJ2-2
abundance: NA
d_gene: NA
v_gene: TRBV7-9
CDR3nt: TGTGCCAGCAGCCCCCATTTCCCCGGCGGGGAGCTGTTTTTT
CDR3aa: CASSPHFPGGELFF

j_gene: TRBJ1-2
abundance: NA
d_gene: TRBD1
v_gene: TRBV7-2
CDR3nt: TGTGCCAGCACCCTAAAATCGACAGGGGACGGCTACACCTTC
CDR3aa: CASTLKSTGDGYTF

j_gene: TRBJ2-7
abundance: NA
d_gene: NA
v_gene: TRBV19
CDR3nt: TGTGCCAGTAGTCCACGGACAGTCCAGTACTTC
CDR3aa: CASSPRTVQYF

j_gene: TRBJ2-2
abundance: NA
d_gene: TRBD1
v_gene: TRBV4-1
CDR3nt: TGCGCCAGCAGCCCCACTACAGGGGCCGGGGAGCTGTTTTTT
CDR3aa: CASSPTTGAGELFF

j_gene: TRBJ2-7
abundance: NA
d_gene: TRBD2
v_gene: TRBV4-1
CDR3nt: TGCGCCAGCAGCCGCAACGTAGCGGGAGCCTACGAGCAGTACTTC
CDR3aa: CASSRNVAGAYEQYF

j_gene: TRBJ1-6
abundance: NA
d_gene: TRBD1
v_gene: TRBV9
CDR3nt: TGTGCCAGCAGCGTATGGGACAGCAATTCACCCCTCCACTTT
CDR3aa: CASSVWDSNSPLHF

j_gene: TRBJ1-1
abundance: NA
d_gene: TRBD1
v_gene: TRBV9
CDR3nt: TGTGCCAGCAGCGCTGCCCTTGACAGGGGCAACACTGAAGCTTTCTTT
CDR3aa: CASSAALDRGNTEAFF

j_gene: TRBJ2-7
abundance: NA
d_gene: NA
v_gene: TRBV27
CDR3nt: TGTGCCAGCAGTTTATCGACTTTCGGCGAGCAGTACTTC
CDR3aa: CASSLSTFGEQYF

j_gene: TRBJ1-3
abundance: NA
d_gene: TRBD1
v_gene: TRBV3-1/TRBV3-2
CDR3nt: TGTGCCAGCAGCCTCGGGACAGACTATGGAAACACCATATATTTT
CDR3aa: CASSLGTDYGNTIYF

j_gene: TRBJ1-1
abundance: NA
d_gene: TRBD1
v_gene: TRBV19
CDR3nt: TGTGCCAGTAGTATTAAGTTTGCAGGGGGCCGGAACACTGAAGCTTTCTTT
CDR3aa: CASSIKFAGGRNTEAFF

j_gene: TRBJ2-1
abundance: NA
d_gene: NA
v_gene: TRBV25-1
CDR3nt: TGTGCCAGCAGTGGGAACAGGGACTCCTACAATGAGCAGTTCTTC
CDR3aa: CASSGNRDSYNEQFF

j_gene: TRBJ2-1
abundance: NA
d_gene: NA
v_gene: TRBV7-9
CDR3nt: TGTGCCAGCACCCATAAAGGGGATGAGCAGTTCTTC
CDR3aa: CASTHKGDEQFF

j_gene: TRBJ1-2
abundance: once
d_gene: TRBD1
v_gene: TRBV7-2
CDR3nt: TGTGCCAGCAGCCGGACAGGGTATGGCTACACCTTC
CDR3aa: CASSRTGYGYTF

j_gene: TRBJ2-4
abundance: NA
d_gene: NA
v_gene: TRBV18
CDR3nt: TGTGCCAGCTCATCCCCGGGACAAATTAAAAACATTCAGTACTTC
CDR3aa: CASSSPGQIKNIQYF

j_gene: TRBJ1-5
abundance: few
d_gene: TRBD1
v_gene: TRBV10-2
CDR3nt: TGCGCCAGCACGGGGGCAGGGGGTCAGCCCCAGCATTTT
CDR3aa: CASTGAGGQPQHF

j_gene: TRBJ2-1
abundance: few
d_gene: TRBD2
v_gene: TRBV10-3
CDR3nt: TGTGCCTCTCAGGGACTAGCGGGAGGGTACAATGAGCAGTTCTTC
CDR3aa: CASQGLAGGYNEQFF

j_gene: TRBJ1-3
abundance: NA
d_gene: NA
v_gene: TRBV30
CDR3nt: TGTGCCTGGAGTTCCTCCGGGACAGGAAACACCATATATTTT
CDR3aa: CAWSSSGTGNTIYF

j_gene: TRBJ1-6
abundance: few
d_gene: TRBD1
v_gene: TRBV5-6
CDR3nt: TGTGCCAGCAGCCCAGGGACAGGGGATAATTCACCCCTCCACTTT
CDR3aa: CASSPGTGDNSPLHF

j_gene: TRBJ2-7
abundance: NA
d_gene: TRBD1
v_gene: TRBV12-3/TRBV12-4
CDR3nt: TGTGCCAGCAATCGGGACAGCCTGTACGAGCAGTACTTC
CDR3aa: CASNRDSLYEQYF

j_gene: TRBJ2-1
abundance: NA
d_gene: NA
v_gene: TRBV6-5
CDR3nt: TGTGCCAGCAGGGCCCCGGGACACCTCAATGAGCAGTTCTTC
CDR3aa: CASRAPGHLNEQFF

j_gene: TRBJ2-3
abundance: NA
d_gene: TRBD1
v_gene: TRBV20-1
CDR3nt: TGCAGTGCTATACAGGGGGATACGCAGTATTTT
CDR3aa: CSAIQGDTQYF

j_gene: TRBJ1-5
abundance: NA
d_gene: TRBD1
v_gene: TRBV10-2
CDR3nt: TGCGCCAGCAGAGCCGGACAGGGTGATCAGCCCCAGCATTTT
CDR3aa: CASRAGQGDQPQHF

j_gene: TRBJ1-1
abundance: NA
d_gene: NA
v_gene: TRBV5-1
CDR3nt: TGCGCCAGCAGCGACCAGGGTGTAGGGACTGAAGCTTTCTTT
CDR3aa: CASSDQGVGTEAFF

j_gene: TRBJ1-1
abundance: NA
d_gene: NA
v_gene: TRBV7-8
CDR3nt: TGTGCCAGCAGCTTAACCGGGGGATCGGGCACTGAAGCTTTCTTT
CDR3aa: CASSLTGGSGTEAFF

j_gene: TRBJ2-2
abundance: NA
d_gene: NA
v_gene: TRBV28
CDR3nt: TGTGCCAGCACCCACCTGGACAGGAGGGGCACCGGGGAGCTGTTTTTT
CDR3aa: CASTHLDRRGTGELFF

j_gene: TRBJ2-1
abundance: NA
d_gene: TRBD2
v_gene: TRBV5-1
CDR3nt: TGCGCCAGCAGCTTGGCCAATATAGCGGGTCTACAAGGAGAGCAGTTCTTC
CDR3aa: CASSLANIAGLQGEQFF

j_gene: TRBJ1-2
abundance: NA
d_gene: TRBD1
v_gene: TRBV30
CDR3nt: TGTGCCTGTCTTATTCTAGGGGGCGACGATGGCTACACCTTC
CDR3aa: CACLILGGDDGYTF

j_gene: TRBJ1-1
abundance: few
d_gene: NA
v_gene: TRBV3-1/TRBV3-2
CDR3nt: TGTGCCAGCAGCTGGACCGGGAAACACACTGAAGCTTTCTTT
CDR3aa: CASSWTGKHTEAFF

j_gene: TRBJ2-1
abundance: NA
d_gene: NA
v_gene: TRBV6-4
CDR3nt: TGTGCCAGCAGTGACTCCTTGCGGGTCAGACACAATGAGCAGTTCTTC
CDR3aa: CASSDSLRVRHNEQFF

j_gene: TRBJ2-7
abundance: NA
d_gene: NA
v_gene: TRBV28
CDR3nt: TGTGCCAGCACCCAACGGAAGGGCGGGACCTACGAGCAGTACTTC
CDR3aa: CASTQRKGGTYEQYF

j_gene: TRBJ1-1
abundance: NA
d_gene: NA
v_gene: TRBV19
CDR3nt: TGTGCCAGTAGACCACTACCGGGAAACCCTCGGCGAGCTTTCTTT
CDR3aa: CASRPLPGNPRRAFF

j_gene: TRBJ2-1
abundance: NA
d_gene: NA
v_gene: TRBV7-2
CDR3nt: TGTGCCAGCAGCTGGGGACTTCCCAATGAGCAGTTCTTC
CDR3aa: CASSWGLPNEQFF

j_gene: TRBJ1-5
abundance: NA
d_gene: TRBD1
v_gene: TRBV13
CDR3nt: TGTGCCAGCAGCACACAGGGGGCTGGTCAGCCCCAGCATTTT
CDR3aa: CASSTQGAGQPQHF

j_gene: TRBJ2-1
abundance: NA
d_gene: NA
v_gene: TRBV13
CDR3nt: TGTGCCAGCAGTTCCTCGACTAGTGGCAATGAGCAGTTCTTC
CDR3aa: CASSSSTSGNEQFF

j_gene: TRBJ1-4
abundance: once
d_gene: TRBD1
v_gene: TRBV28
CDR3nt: TGTGCCAGCGCGGGACAGCTTAATGAAAAACTGTTTTTT
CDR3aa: CASAGQLNEKLFF

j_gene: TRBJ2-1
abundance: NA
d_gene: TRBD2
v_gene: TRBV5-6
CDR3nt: TGTGCCAGCAGCTCCCGGGAGGGTTCCTACAATGAGCAGTTCTTC
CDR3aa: CASSSREGSYNEQFF

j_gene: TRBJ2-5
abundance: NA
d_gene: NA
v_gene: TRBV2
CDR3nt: TGTGCCAGCACTCCGGAGGGACAGAGAGGAGAGACCCAGTACTTC
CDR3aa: CASTPEGQRGETQYF

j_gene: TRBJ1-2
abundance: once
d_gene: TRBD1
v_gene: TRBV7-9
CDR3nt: TGTGCCAGCAGCCGGGACAGGGGGCAGGACTATGGCTACACCTTC
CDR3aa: CASSRDRGQDYGYTF

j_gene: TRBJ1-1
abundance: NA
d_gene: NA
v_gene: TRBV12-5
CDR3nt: TGTGCTAGTGGGTCCGCAGGGTACACTGAAGCTTTCTTT
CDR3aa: CASGSAGYTEAFF

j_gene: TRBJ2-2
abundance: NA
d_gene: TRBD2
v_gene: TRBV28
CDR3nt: TGTGCCAGCAGTACATTCGGGGCGGGAGAGGTGGCCGGGGAGCTGTTTTTT
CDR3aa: CASSTFGAGEVAGELFF

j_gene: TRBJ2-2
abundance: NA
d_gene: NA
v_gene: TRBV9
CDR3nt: TGTGCCAGCAGCGTAGATCCGGGGGTTAACACCGGGGAGCTGTTTTTT
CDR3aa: CASSVDPGVNTGELFF

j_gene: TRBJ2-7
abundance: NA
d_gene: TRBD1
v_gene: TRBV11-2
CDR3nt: TGTGCCAGCAGGGCTAGGGACAGGGGGTACGAGCAGTACTTC
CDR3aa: CASRARDRGYEQYF

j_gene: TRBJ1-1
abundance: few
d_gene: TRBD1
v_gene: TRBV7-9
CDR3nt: TGTGCCAGCAGCTTTACAGGGGGCGGCACTGAAGCTTTCTTT
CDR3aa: CASSFTGGGTEAFF

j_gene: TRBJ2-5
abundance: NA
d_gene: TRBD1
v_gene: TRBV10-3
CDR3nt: TGTGCCATCAGCCATGGACAGGGGGCCGGGGAGACCCAGTACTTC
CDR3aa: CAISHGQGAGETQYF

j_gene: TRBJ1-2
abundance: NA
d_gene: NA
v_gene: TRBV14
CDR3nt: TGTGCCAGCAGCCCTGCAATAGGGAGCGGTCATGGCTACACCTTC
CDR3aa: CASSPAIGSGHGYTF

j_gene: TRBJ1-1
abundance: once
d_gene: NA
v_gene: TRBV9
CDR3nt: TGTGCCAGCAGCGTAGCCAGAAACACTGAAGCTTTCTTT
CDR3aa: CASSVARNTEAFF